The present entry profiles one TCR beta chain with its context. Its recognized antigen is unknown. The record has no base qualities; no much larger clone is one base away. The collaborating institutions used their own protocols to collect whole blood in K2EDTA tubes. For TCRbeta analysis, collaborators shipped samples as frozen whole blood, isolated PBMCs, or DNA extracted from either of those sample types. The record originates from a study of blood T cell repertoires in COVID-19 (dated by TCRdb to 2020 to 2022). As for the study more broadly: Collaborator samples came from the United States, Italy and Spain and covered acute and convalescent phases of COVID-19. The material from the prospective study consisted of cDNA or gDNA derived from T cells, B-cell-depleted T cells, or PBMCs. Subjects who had been exposed to COVID-19, were actively infected with it, or had recovered from it provided the deeply sampled blood TCRbeta repertoires that made up the dataset. The repertoires were made available in a free public database intended to serve as a resource for research on the immune response to SARS-CoV-2. The samples were drawn from two sources: the first 160 participants of the ongoing ImmuneRACE study, and 950 to 1,500 subjects contributed by 6 global collaborators. The sample metadata nearly always contained a de-identified subject ID, COVID-19 status, age in years and sex. Where available, HLA class I and class II types were obtained from metadata supplied by the sample provider rather than from assay-based typing. Beyond this particular receptor, the publication reports: How much clinical and demographic metadata was included differed by source and by participant, and the metadata was provided uncurated.

The immunoSEQ Assay, a bias-controlled multiplex PCR, was used to amplify TCRbeta CDR3 regions from genomic DNA. From the authors' description of their analysis: Within the assay, amplification of reference gene primers was used to estimate how many nucleated cells each sample contained. To quantify the absolute abundance of each unique TCRbeta CDR3 rearrangement, sequence reads were collapsed and filtered. For each sample, productive Simpson clonality was calculated by taking the square root of Simpson's diversity index across productive rearrangements. TCRdb took over this immuneACCESS table, retaining in-frame rearrangements with V and J assigned. Such tables are incomplete; in checked studies, under half of the missing clones stem from an unresolved V gene, and the remainder is unexplained. V, J and clone size are taken as reported in that table, and D and trimming were inferred from the DNA itself. For this sample the table gives approximately 110,000 clones, of which 65% to 85% were detected only once. The top ten clones comprise 1.5% to 1.8% of the sample.

The germline V end is reduced by 3 bases and the J end by 1 base; junction bases left unmatched: 6. The germline V gene encodes CDR1 KGHSH and CDR2 LQKENI. Counted from cysteine to phenylalanine, this CDR3 has 17 amino acids. Only the CDR3 part of the read is kept: 51 bases, read in frame from the first base. This clonotype was obtained from a middle-aged man with acute or convalescent COVID-19. The chain is made from TRBV18 and TRBJ1-1, and 12 junctional nucleotides match TRBD1. The source material was peripheral blood. The sequenced DNA: TGTGCCAGCTCACCGGGACAGGGGGCGGGTACGAACACTGAAGCTTTCTTT. This is translated as CASSPGQGAGTNTEAFF.